The 4 T cell receptor beta chains listed next were all sequenced from one sample in a study of OX40 agonist ivuxolimab in advanced cancers. Libraries were prepared by immunoSEQ multiplex PCR; TCRdb keeps only in-frame clonotypes and omits some of them. Of some 140,000 clones in the sample, around nine tenths were seen once. The sample was CD4+ or CD8+ T cells sorted from blood, taken in a trial of the OX40 agonist ivuxolimab. All receptors come from an adult with an advanced solid tumor such as melanoma, head and neck, liver or kidney cancer.

The rearrangement links TRBV14 to TRBJ2-7, with TRBD1 matching over 7 bases. Germline V gene data show CDR1 as SGHDN and CDR2 as FVKESK. V lost 1 base and J lost 6; bases outside the gene matches: 24. This CDR3 contains 20 residues. CDR3 in amino acids: CASSQVLTLTGPLRRGEQYF. Here the CDR3 DNA reads TGTGCCAGCAGCCAAGTCCTAACACTGACAGGGCCCCTGAGGAGAGGCGAGCAGTACTTC.

This rearrangement joins TRBV9 to TRBJ2-7; TRBD1 matches at 7 bases. Trimming at V came to 4 bases and at J to 0 bases, leaving 13 bases not matched to a gene. Germline CDR1 SGDLS, CDR2 YYNGEE. The CDR3 loop spans 17 amino acids. The CDR3 loop is CASSPQGTAPLSYEQYF. CDR3 DNA sequence: TGTGCCAGCAGCCCTCAAGGGACAGCGCCTCTCTCCTACGAGCAGTACTTC.

The chain has TRBV10-2 and TRBJ2-1, with 9 bases that match TRBD2. Germline V gene lookup returns CDR1 WSHSY and CDR2 SAAADI. The CDR3 length is 15 residues. V gave up 6 bases and J gave up 0 bases; unmatched junction bases: 3. CDR3 bases: TGCGCCAGCAGAGTTAGCGGGGGCTCCTACAATGAGCAGTTCTTC. Translating it yields CASRVSGGSYNEQFF.

This clone was found once. The J gene is TRBJ2-7, the V gene TRBV18; D gene unclear. CDR1 is KGHSH, CDR2 LQKENI, per germline. V was trimmed by 3 bases and J by 0 bases, leaving 12 bases between them. This CDR3 comprises 15 residues. CDR3 protein: CASSPTLFSSYEQYF. The DNA of the CDR3 is TGTGCCAGCTCACCGACATTGTTCAGCTCCTACGAGCAGTACTTC.